The 5 T cell receptor beta chains presented below share a single source sample, sequenced in a study of T cells in Graves' hyperthyroidism and ophthalmopathy (dated 2019 in TCRdb). Library prep was done by multiplex PCR. These reads were obtained on an Illumina HiSeq 2000. TCR beta CDR3 regions were amplified from RNA transcripts. A first-round RT-PCR of the TCR CDR3 used the HTBI primer set with the Qiagen OneStep RT-PCR kit. In-frame beta chains were kept once TCRdb had trimmed the public reads at Q25 with fastp and called clones with MiXCR. Every CDR3 protein is listed once, alongside the most common genes and DNA of its rows. This sample has more than 500,000 distinct CDR3 sequences in its table, and roughly 15% of those were observed once. Jointly, the top ten make up roughly 4.3% of the sample. The sequenced material came from blood. The receptors here all came from a middle-aged woman with Graves' ophthalmopathy.

This clonotype showed up many times. The chain couples TRBV28 to TRBJ2-7, with 9 bases aligning to TRBD2. The CDR3 has 16 residues. Germline V gene lookup returns CDR1 MDHEN and CDR2 SYDVKM. V gave up 3 bases and J gave up 2 bases; unmatched junction bases: 8. In nucleotides, the CDR3 is TGTGCCAGCAGTTTCCCGACTAGCGGACTTACCTACGAGCAGTACTTC. Translation: CASSFPTSGLTYEQYF. The whole variable domain, remainder taken from reference TRBV28 and TRBJ2-7, is DVKVTQSSRYLVKRTGEKVFLECVQDMDHENMFWYRQDPGLGLRLIYFSYDVKMKEKGDIPEGYSVSREKKERFSLILESASTNQTSMYLCASSFPTSGLTYEQYFGPGTRLTVT.

The V and J genes are TRBV24-1 and TRBJ2-3; a weak D match, TRBD1 (6 bases). Germline-derived CDR1 and CDR2 are KGHDR and SFDVKD. CDR3 length equals 16 residues. Deletions cut 3 bases from V and 0 bases from J, with 12 bases between. The CDR3 region has the DNA TGTGCCACCAGTGATCCACAGGGTAGGAGCACAGATACGCAGTATTTT. It specifies CATSDPQGRSTDTQYF.

This clonotype was counted ten times or more. V and J are TRBV11-3 and TRBJ1-3, with 8 bases fitting TRBD1. This CDR3 contains 15 residues. The trim removed 2 bases at V and 4 bases at J, leaving 4 bases unmatched. The germline gives CDR1 SGHNT, CDR2 YENEEA. The CDR3 spells CASSLNGQGGNTIYF. DNA for the CDR3: TGTGCCAGCAGCTTAAATGGACAGGGAGGAAACACCATATATTTT.

This clonotype was counted many times. V and J are TRBV6-1 and TRBJ1-5; 7 bases fit TRBD1. The CDR3 consists of 16 residues. After removal of 4 bases from V and 0 bases from J, the junction contained 6 bases not matched to a gene. CDR1 MNHNS and CDR2 SASEGT come from the germline V gene. DNA for the CDR3: TGTGCCAGCAGTGCGGGACAGCGCTTTAGCAATCAGCCCCAGCATTTT. Translated: CASSAGQRFSNQPQHF.

Ten or more counts support this clonotype. The rearrangement links TRBV6-2 or TRBV6-3 to TRBJ2-7; the match to TRBD1 covers 8 bases. CDR1 is MNHEY, CDR2 SVGEGT, per germline. Trimming took 0 bases from V and 2 from J; bases not matched to a gene: 3. The length of the CDR3 is 15 residues. The CDR3 nucleotides read TGTGCCAGCAGTTACTCAGCGACAGGGGCCTACGAGCAGTACTTC. Its translation is CASSYSATGAYEQYF.